This T cell receptor beta chain was found in a study of blood T cell repertoires in COVID-19. The wider study: PBMCs, B-cell-depleted T cells, or T cells were the source of the cDNA or gDNA that made up the material.

Original analysis: Amplification with reference gene primers provided the estimates of nucleated cell counts. TCRdb keeps only in-frame clones here, not all; method: immunoSEQ multiplex PCR. That table gives V, J and clone size, and the DNA gave D and trimming. The table has roughly 190,000 clones, about 81% seen once. Clinical histories supplied by participants themselves formed the basis of cohort assignment. The germline V gene has CDR1 SGHTS and CDR2 YDEGEE. The CDR3 contains 15 residues. V lost 0 bases and J 6 bases, leaving 15 bases between the germline ends. This receptor was obtained from a woman younger than 45 who had recovered from COVID-19. Sequenced material: PBMCs or T cells enriched from blood (not recorded which). This rearrangement joins TRBV5-8 to TRBJ1-1; no clear D. The CDR3 spells CASSLGRIEVPEAFF. The CDR3, as DNA: TGTGCCAGCAGCTTGGGTCGGATAGAGGTCCCTGAAGCTTTCTTT.